This record covers a single TCR beta chain. The sample is drawn from a study of cytomegalovirus exposure and HLA in healthy donors. CDR1 KGHSH and CDR2 LQKENI come from the germline V gene. The length of the CDR3 is 17 residues. V lost 0 bases and J lost 0; bases outside the gene matches: 3. Sequenced by immunoSEQ multiplex PCR; TCRdb stores in-frame clones only, minus some. The repertoire holds some 330,000 clones, with 80% to 90% as singletons. The origin of this receptor is a woman aged 18-29 years in good health and CMV-seronegative. Source material: PBMCs. The rearrangement joins TRBV18 to TRBJ2-2, with 8 bases that match TRBD2. Written as DNA, the CDR3 is TGTGCCAGCTCACCACCGCGGGGGGCCCCGAACACCGGGGAGCTGTTTTTT. This codes for CASSPPRGAPNTGELFF.